One T cell receptor beta chain is described in this entry. What this receptor recognizes is not known. No base qualities exist here, and no much larger clone lies one base off it. The junction carries 15 bases between V and J, which are trimmed by 4 bases and 8 bases respectively. The CDR3 has 14 amino acids, counting the end cysteine and phenylalanine. CDR3 DNA is the only sequence kept; it has 42 bases, read in frame from the first base. CDR1 LNHDA and CDR2 SQIVND were looked up in the germline V gene (reference sequence). According to the study, the label for this sample's time point signals: about 28 days (+/-7) after the second vaccine dose. AZD1222 recipients given second doses at about 4 weeks or at about 12 weeks were pooled, since spike-specific TCR depth and breadth were not found to differ between the two schedules. Vaccinee samples were obtained from the UK trials COV001 and COV002, which included a single-blind randomized controlled phase 2/3 trial of AZD1222 (ChAdOx1 nCoV-19) in healthy adults. For TCRbeta chain sequencing, PBMC samples from trial participants were taken at day 0 and at day 28 after the second dose.

The CDR3 regions of human TCRbeta chains were analyzed by immunosequencing. As for how the authors treated the data: TCRs in the repertoires were matched against a reference library of SARS-CoV-2-specific TCRs that had been generated with the MIRA antigen-specificity platform. Breadth was defined as the fraction of unique TCRs that were SARS-CoV-2-associated, and depth was defined as the fraction of total T cells that were SARS-CoV-2-associated. Using the MIRA data, every spike-specific TCR was mapped to the spike region that the TCR reacted to and assigned to either a CD4 or a CD8 class. Log10-transformed breadth and depth values were compared by one-way ANOVA with Sidak's multiple comparisons tests. TCRdb's version of the immuneACCESS table is confined to in-frame rearrangements and falls short of the full clone set. An unresolved V gene accounts for under half of the shortfall where checked; the remainder is of unknown origin. V and J calls and clone size are as listed in that table; D and trimming were resolved from the DNA. This sample holds some 200,000 clones; 90% to 95% were observed only once. In total, the top ten clones hold more than 0.8% of the sample.

The data belong to a study of T cell responses to AZD1222 COVID-19 vaccine (dated by TCRdb to the early 2020s). About the study as a whole: TCR sequencing covered over 230 trial participants: 200 to 220 given two doses of AZD1222 and about 26 given two doses of MenACWY control vaccine. Trial participants were enrolled by age into subgroups of 18-55, 56-69 and 70-plus years, and 148, 28 and 57 TCR-sequenced participants, respectively, were included in these subgroups. General findings and caveats noted by the study authors: The whole spike protein was spanned by vaccine-associated CD4 TCRs, and dominant responses were seen in regions 160-218 and 743-854. A significant rise in spike-specific TCR breadth and depth was observed after two AZD1222 doses relative to day 0 and relative to MenACWY recipients. Conclusions about previously exposed vaccinees were limited because only a handful of AZD1222 recipients were SARS-CoV-2 seropositive at baseline. Participants were mostly white British, with more females than males. The authors suggested clonal diversity may have been underestimated. Nearly half of unique spike-specific TCRs reportedly recognized epitopes outside regions mutated in the B.1.351 and B.1.1.7 variants. No day 14 peak-response samples were available, so repertoires were characterized only after the peak T cell response. In the small 56-69-year group, the increase in depth fell short of significance, most likely because of low power.

The clonotype was recovered from an adult who received the AZD1222 COVID-19 vaccine. The chain joins TRBV19 to TRBJ1-5; the D gene identity is not certain. The input for sequencing was peripheral blood, taken 28 days after the second AZD1222 dose. The DNA reads as follows: TGTGCCAGTAGTACCCCGGCCTGGGCGGAGCCCCAGCATTTT. Translated, it gives CASSTPAWAEPQHF.